This TCR beta chain is drawn from a study of spatial heterogeneity in lung cancer. Study-level information: A consistent excess of beta-chain over alpha-chain sequences was detected. Raw reads showed each unique TCR and UMI combination turning up more than ten times on average.

Unique molecular identifiers tagged every individual TCR cDNA molecule. TCRdb independently ran MiXCR on the 5' RACE reads; one entry per CDR3 protein. Seen here are nearly 50,000 distinct CDR3 sequences, 7.5% to 8% observed once, and the top ten hold about 13%. This clonotype has more than one count but fewer than ten. Germline loops: CDR1 SNHLY, CDR2 FYNNEI. V lost 8 bases to trimming and J lost 5 bases, with 9 bases between them. This CDR3 contains 11 residues. Specified time point: sample taken at primary tumor resection. Sequencing of whole RNA from tumor, nontumor lung or frozen PBMC involved no sorting.

The source was PBMCs, collected at surgery. The rearrangement uses TRBV2 and TRBJ2-5, with D unresolved. The TCR sequence derives from a female donor with early-stage non-small cell lung cancer. The CDR3 loop is CASGVGETQYF. The DNA of the CDR3 is TGTGCCAGCGGGGTTGGGGAGACCCAGTACTTC.